This T cell receptor (beta chain) was observed in a study of T cells in tuberculosis. Study background: The T cells targeted glucose monomycolate, a mycobacterial lipid, via CD1B. In South Africa, adults with active tuberculosis were compared with IGRA-negative and latently infected IGRA-positive adolescents.

Findings and limits, study-wide: Active tuberculosis patients had shorter CDR3-alpha; the beta difference was nonsignificant.

The method was immunoSEQ multiplex PCR; TCRdb's version includes in-frame clones alone and lacks a portion of them. The sample yields fewer than 40,000 clones, around 94% seen once. Unsorted cryopreserved PBMC were sequenced, averaging roughly 100,000 T cells per clinical donor. Notes on this clone: Its antigen is undetermined.

This clonotype was sampled from a donor under 30 with latent tuberculosis or without tuberculosis infection. The specimen sequenced was PBMCs.

This CDR3 reads CASKKRRQQNTEAFF. The CDR3 coding sequence is TGTGCCAGCAAGAAGCGTCGACAGCAGAACACTGAAGCTTTCTTT. The gene calls are TRBV2 and TRBJ1-1, with D possibly being TRBD1 (5 bases). The CDR3 is made up of 15 amino acids. Germline V CDR1 and CDR2: SNHLY, FYNNEI. Trimming left V 7 bases short and J 1 base short, with 16 bases between.